Following are 16 T cell receptor beta chains from one sample sequenced in a study of cytomegalovirus exposure and HLA in healthy donors. This PCR relied on a set of 60 Vbeta primers and 13 Jbeta primers. Repertoires were generated with immunoSEQ multiplex PCR, while TCRdb's copy carries only in-frame clones and drops some. The sample includes nearly 110,000 clones, roughly three quarters of them seen just once. Sequencing was performed on PBMCs. Receptors were obtained from a man in his late teens or twenties in good health and CMV-seronegative.

The chain employs TRBV5-4 and TRBJ2-3; TRBD2 matches 16 bases. V lost 4 bases to trimming and J lost 6 bases; unmatched junction nucleotides: 2. Germline V lookup: CDR1 SGHNT, CDR2 YYREEE (reference sequence). This CDR3 comprises 15 residues. CDR3 region: CASSPGLAGGDTQYF. The CDR3 coding sequence is TGTGCCAGCAGCCCGGGACTAGCGGGGGGGGATACGCAGTATTTT.

V gene TRBV7-9 combines with J gene TRBJ1-2; TRBD1 is a possible D gene (6 bases). CDR1 and CDR2 (germline): SEHNR, FQNEAQ (reference sequence). V lost 3 bases and J lost 4, with 27 bases in between. The CDR3 runs 19 residues. The CDR3 coding sequence is TGTGCCAGCAGCTTTTCGCGGGCCCGACAGGACCGAGTCTTCTATGGCTACACCTTC. Amino acids: CASSFSRARQDRVFYGYTF. Filled out from reference TRBV7-9 and TRBJ1-2, the complete variable domain reads DTGVSQNPRHKITKRGQNVTFRCDPISEHNRLYWYRQTLGQGPEFLTYFQNEAQLEKSRLLSDRFSAERPKGSFSTLEIQRTEQGDSAMYLCASSFSRARQDRVFYGYTFGSGTRLTVV.

The chain uses TRBV9 and TRBJ2-2; 9 bases fit TRBD1. Trimming at V came to 2 bases and at J to 6 bases, leaving 14 bases not matched to a gene. The CDR3 has 18 residues. CDR1 SGDLS and CDR2 YYNGEE come from the germline V gene. This chain's CDR3 is CASSVEANPGTGSGELFF. The CDR3 DNA is TGTGCCAGCAGCGTTGAGGCAAATCCCGGGACAGGGTCCGGGGAGCTGTTTTTT. The full variable domain, completed using reference TRBV9 and TRBJ2-2, is DSGVTQTPKHLITATGQRVTLRCSPRSGDLSVYWYQQSLDQGLQFLIQYYNGEERAKGNILERFSAQQFPDLHSELNLSSLELGDSALYFCASSVEANPGTGSGELFFGEGSRLTVL.

The V gene is TRBV9, the J gene TRBJ2-3; no firm D call. The V gene's germline CDR1 is SGDLS and CDR2 YYNGEE. The CDR3 consists of 14 residues. V was cut by 0 bases and J by 1 base, with 6 bases left in between. This chain's CDR3 is CASSVGVGTDTQYF. The CDR3 DNA follows: TGTGCCAGCAGCGTAGGCGTAGGCACAGATACGCAGTATTTT.

The rearrangement joins TRBV7-2 to TRBJ2-2, with D hard to call. The CDR3 has 14 amino acids. Germline CDR1 is SGHTA and CDR2 is FQGNSA. Trimming removed 5 bases from V and 7 bases from J, with 14 bases in between. The CDR3 is CASSPEGTGGELFF. CDR3 DNA sequence: TGTGCCAGCAGCCCCGAAGGTACGGGCGGGGAGCTGTTTTTT.

The chain is built from TRBV25-1 and TRBJ2-7; D is perhaps TRBD2 (6 bases). Trimming took off 4 bases at V and 6 bases at J, with 13 bases between the two ends. The CDR3 spans 13 residues. Germline values: CDR1 MGHDK, CDR2 SYGVNS. This CDR3 reads CASSAPGRPEQYF. CDR3 bases: TGTGCCAGCAGTGCCCCCGGGAGACCCGAGCAGTACTTC.

Comment on this clone: One end of the junction does not line up with germline, which may come from a read error. The chain recombines TRBV7-9 with TRBJ2-3; 10 bases line up with TRBD2. Germline lookup yields CDR1 SEHNR and CDR2 FQNEAQ (reference sequence). This CDR3 spans 16 amino acids. CDR3 in DNA: TGTTCCAGCAGCTTGTTAGCGGGGGGCAGCACAGATACGCAGTATTTT. Its protein product is CSSSLLAGGSTDTQYF.

There are a few counts of this clone. This CDR3 reads CASSLAGHVNTEAFF. The CDR3 region has the DNA TGTGCCAGCAGCTTGGCCGGACACGTGAACACTGAAGCTTTCTTT. The chain combines TRBV5-6 with TRBJ1-1; D may be TRBD1 (5 bases). CDR1 is SGHDT, CDR2 YYEEEE, per germline. With 0 bases removed from V and 0 bases from J, the gap between germline ends came to 9 bases. The CDR3 has 15 amino acids.

V is TRBV28 and J is TRBJ1-2; D not resolved. This CDR3 comprises 15 residues. Trimming took 6 bases from V and 4 from J, leaving 18 bases between them. Germline lookup yields CDR1 MDHEN and CDR2 SYDVKM. CDR3 region: CASSIGGPWGYGYTF. CDR3 DNA: TGTGCCAGCAGCATAGGAGGGCCCTGGGGCTATGGCTACACCTTC.

The chain combines TRBV7-9 with TRBJ2-1, with a weak D call TRBD2 (6 bases). The germline V gene encodes CDR1 SEHNR and CDR2 FQNEAQ (reference sequence). The CDR3 has 13 amino acids. Between the trimmed V and J ends, which lost 4 bases and 9 bases, there was a span of 13 bases. CDR3 coding DNA: TGTGCCAGCAGCTGGGGGGACCGGGTTGAGCAGTTCTTC. It specifies CASSWGDRVEQFF. Full variable domain (outside the CDR3, taken from reference TRBV7-9 and TRBJ2-1): DTGVSQNPRHKITKRGQNVTFRCDPISEHNRLYWYRQTLGQGPEFLTYFQNEAQLEKSRLLSDRFSAERPKGSFSTLEIQRTEQGDSAMYLCASSWGDRVEQFFGPGTRLTVL.

This chain uses TRBV5-1 with TRBJ2-3; possibly TRBD2 for D (5 bases). Germline CDR1 is SGHRS and CDR2 is YFSETQ. This CDR3 spans 13 amino acids. V lost 7 bases, J lost 3 bases, and 12 bases lay in between. CDR3 nucleotide sequence: TGCGCCAGCGGCTCGAGGGTAACAGATACGCAGTATTTT. Translated, it gives CASGSRVTDTQYF.

The V and J genes are TRBV25-1 and TRBJ1-5; no clear D. The germline V gene has CDR1 MGHDK and CDR2 SYGVNS. Trimming removed 3 bases at V and 4 bases at J, with 10 bases between. CDR3 length equals 14 residues. CDR3 DNA: TGTGCCAGCAGTGAGGCAGGTGAGAATCAGCCCCAGCATTTT. Its protein is CASSEAGENQPQHF.

V and J are TRBV4-3 and TRBJ2-5; no firm D call. Per the germline V gene, CDR1 is LGHNA and CDR2 is YSLEER. V lost 1 base and J lost 5, with 11 bases in between. The CDR3 contains 14 residues. The CDR3 here is CASSQGLLQETQYF. The CDR3 DNA is TGCGCCAGCAGCCAAGGCCTTTTGCAGGAGACCCAGTACTTC.

V usage is TRBV7-2 and J usage is TRBJ1-1, with a tentative D call TRBD1 (5 bases). Deletions cut 7 bases from V and 4 bases from J, with 19 bases between. This CDR3 comprises 15 residues. Germline V gives CDR1 SGHTA, CDR2 FQGNSA. Here the CDR3 reads CASTPTGGWGTEAFF. In nucleotides, the CDR3 is TGTGCCAGCACCCCCACGGGGGGTTGGGGCACTGAAGCTTTCTTT. Filled out from reference TRBV7-2 and TRBJ1-1, the complete variable domain reads GAGVSQSPSNKVTEKGKDVELRCDPISGHTALYWYRQSLGQGLEFLIYFQGNSAPDKSGLPSDRFSAERTGGSVSTLTIQRTQQEDSAVYLCASTPTGGWGTEAFFGQGTRLTVV.

The chain employs TRBV15 and TRBJ1-2; D gene uncertain. V lost 0 bases, J lost 6 bases, and 11 bases lay in between. Germline CDR1 LNHNV, CDR2 YYDKDF (reference sequence). This CDR3 region has 14 residues. The CDR3 sequence: CATSRDYPRDGYTF. The CDR3 nucleotides are TGTGCCACCAGCAGAGATTATCCTCGAGATGGCTACACCTTC.

V gene TRBV7-8 combines with J gene TRBJ1-1; the match to TRBD1 covers 7 bases. The V gene's germline CDR1 is SGHVS and CDR2 FQNEAQ. This CDR3 is built from 16 residues. V shed 5 bases and J 0 bases; nucleotides not matched to a gene: 9. Here the CDR3 reads CASSPQTGLMNTEAFF. CDR3 DNA: TGTGCCAGCAGCCCCCAGACAGGGTTGATGAACACTGAAGCTTTCTTT.